This T cell receptor beta chain was profiled in a study of blood T cell repertoires in COVID-19. Study at large: T cells, B-cell-depleted T cells, or PBMCs supplied cDNA or gDNA.

In the original analysis: Amplified reference gene primers provided the basis for estimating nucleated cell counts. Measured with immunoSEQ multiplex PCR; TCRdb has only the in-frame clones, and not every one. The V and J calls and clone size come from that table; D and trimming were worked out from the DNA. Among hundreds of thousands of clones listed, roughly 85% were seen once. Those enrolled, adults aged roughly 18 to 100 years, came from about two dozen US areas. Cohort placement rested on clinical history that participants reported themselves. This CDR3 comprises 16 residues. The V and J ends lost 3 bases and 0 bases, in that order; junction bases with no gene match: 5. Germline values: CDR1 LNHNV, CDR2 YYDKDF (reference sequence).

The source is a man in his forties who had recovered from COVID-19. Sequencing was done on a sample of PBMCs or T cells enriched from blood (not recorded which). The rearrangement links TRBV15 to TRBJ2-5; TRBD2 agrees at 9 bases. CDR3 loop: CATSRGSGRYQETQYF. The CDR3 nucleotides read TGTGCCACCAGCAGGGGGAGCGGGAGGTACCAAGAGACCCAGTACTTC.